One sample yielded the 32 T cell receptor beta chains listed below, sequenced in a study of blood T cell repertoires in COVID-19. Some clones are missing from TCRdb's copy, which holds only in-frame ones; the method was immunoSEQ multiplex PCR. The table records tens of thousands of clones, around 82% of them present only once. Sample: peripheral blood. Receptor source: a man older than 75 with active COVID-19.

A few counts support this clone. The chain joins TRBV4-3 to TRBJ1-1, with D possibly matching TRBD1 (5 bases). The CDR3 loop spans 16 amino acids. V was pared by 0 bases and J by 4 bases, with 15 bases between. From germline, CDR1 is LGHNA and CDR2 YSLEER. The CDR3 DNA reads as TGCGCCAGCAGCCAAGATTCGGGGGGGAGGGGCACTGAAGCTTTCTTT. This sequence encodes CASSQDSGGRGTEAFF.

This chain connects TRBV7-9 to TRBJ1-5; maybe TRBD1 (5 bases). With 5 bases removed from V and 7 bases from J, the gap between germline ends came to 15 bases. The V gene's germline CDR1 is SEHNR and CDR2 FQNEAQ (reference sequence). There are 14 residues in the CDR3. The CDR3 region has the DNA TGTGCCAGCAGCATGGACAAACGTCAGCAGCCCCAGCATTTT. Protein sequence: CASSMDKRQQPQHF.

The chain links TRBV5-6 to TRBJ2-1; the match to TRBD2 covers 10 bases. V dropped 0 bases and J dropped 6; count of bases not matched to a gene: 9. This CDR3 comprises 17 residues. The germline CDR1 and CDR2 sequences are SGHDT and YYEEEE. CDR3: CASSLVRLAGSGNEQFF. DNA for the CDR3: TGTGCCAGCAGCTTGGTACGACTAGCGGGTTCTGGCAATGAGCAGTTCTTC.

This clone has only a few counts. The chain employs TRBV7-2 and TRBJ2-3; TRBD2 aligns across 11 bases. The length of the CDR3 is 15 residues. V was pared by 3 bases and J by 5 bases, with 4 bases of the junction left unmatched. Germline V gives CDR1 SGHTA, CDR2 FQGNSA. DNA for the CDR3: TGTGCCAGCAGCTTCCCCGGGACTAGCGGAGATACGCAGTATTTT. It codes for CASSFPGTSGDTQYF.

The genes are TRBV11-2 and TRBJ2-1, with TRBD2 identical over 9 bases. The length of the CDR3 is 15 residues. After removal of 1 base from V and 4 bases from J, the junction contained 2 bases not matched to a gene. Germline CDR1 SGHAT, CDR2 FQNNGV. The chain's CDR3 is CASSLVLAGYNEQFF. The CDR3 DNA follows: TGTGCCAGCAGCTTAGTCCTAGCGGGGTACAATGAGCAGTTCTTC.

The rearrangement links TRBV9 to TRBJ2-3, with D perhaps TRBD2 (7 bases). Germline lookup yields CDR1 SGDLS and CDR2 YYNGEE. The V gene lost 0 bases and the J gene lost 2 bases, with 16 bases spanning the gap. The CDR3 totals 17 residues. This CDR3 reads CASSVEGGSSITDTQYF. As DNA, the CDR3 is TGTGCCAGCAGCGTAGAGGGGGGGAGCTCGATCACAGATACGCAGTATTTT.

This chain connects TRBV7-3 to TRBJ2-7; 7 nucleotides align to TRBD2. This CDR3 comprises 16 residues. Germline CDR1 SGHTA, CDR2 FQGTGA. Losses at the gene ends were 0 bases for V and 5 bases for J; bases not matched to a gene: 10. CDR3 loop: CASSLTGRGGLNEQYF. The CDR3 region has the DNA TGTGCCAGCAGCTTAACGGGGAGGGGCGGATTAAACGAGCAGTACTTC.

The chain couples TRBV9 to TRBJ1-2; the D is unclear. Germline CDR1 and CDR2: SGDLS and YYNGEE. Trimming stripped 3 bases from V and 2 bases from J, with 14 bases between. The CDR3 length is 15 residues. CDR3: CASSALKGGNYGYTF. CDR3 in DNA: TGTGCCAGCAGCGCGTTAAAGGGAGGAAACTATGGCTACACCTTC.

The chain combines TRBV5-5 with TRBJ2-6, with TRBD1 matching 7 bases. The V segment lost 4 bases and the J segment 3 bases; nucleotides outside the gene matches: 7. Germline V gene sequence: CDR1 SGHKS, CDR2 YYEKEE (reference sequence). The CDR3 has 16 residues. DNA of the CDR3: TGTGCCAGCAGCATCCACAGGGGTAGTGGGGCCAACGTCCTGACTTTC. It encodes CASSIHRGSGANVLTF.

This clone showed up just once. The rearrangement links TRBV7-2 to TRBJ1-2; TRBD1 might be the D (5 bases). The CDR3 is 14 residues long. Germline V lookup: CDR1 SGHTA, CDR2 FQGNSA. V was shortened by 5 bases and J by 4 bases, with 14 bases between the two germline ends. The CDR3 DNA reads TGTGCCAGCAGCCTGGACAAGATCCTCTATGGCTACACCTTC. This translates into CASSLDKILYGYTF.

This chain joins TRBV19 and TRBJ1-3; a weak D match, TRBD1 (5 bases). Germline V gene data show CDR1 as LNHDA and CDR2 as SQIVND (reference sequence). Trimming left V 6 bases short and J 0 bases short, with 12 bases between. This CDR3 spans 15 amino acids. DNA of the CDR3: TGTGCCAGTAGACGGGGGACCGACTCTGGAAACACCATATATTTT. Amino acid sequence: CASRRGTDSGNTIYF.

The chain joins TRBV11-2 to TRBJ2-7; 10 positions match TRBD2. The germline CDR1 and CDR2 sequences are SGHAT and FQNNGV. With 4 bases clipped from V and 3 bases from J, the junction kept 3 bases outside the gene matches. The CDR3 extends over 14 amino acids. The CDR3 spells CASSSGLADYEQYF. The CDR3 nucleotides are TGTGCCAGCAGCTCAGGACTAGCGGACTACGAGCAGTACTTC.

The chain has TRBV6-5 and TRBJ2-5, with 7 positions matching TRBD1. Germline CDR1 is MNHEY and CDR2 is SVGAGI. Germline trimming cut 4 bases from V and 2 bases from J; bases unmatched to any gene: 10. The CDR3 extends over 16 amino acids. CDR3 nucleotide sequence: TGTGCCAGCAGTTTTCCGGGACAGCCGAATCAAGAGACCCAGTACTTC. Amino acid sequence: CASSFPGQPNQETQYF.

The genes are TRBV19 and TRBJ1-5; D is ambiguous. The CDR3 totals 10 residues. V gave up 7 bases and J gave up 6 bases, with 4 bases separating them. Germline CDR1 LNHDA, CDR2 SQIVND (reference sequence). CDR3 in amino acids: CASTVQPQHF. DNA of the CDR3: TGTGCCAGTACGGTTCAGCCCCAGCATTTT. The entire variable domain, with the rest obtained from reference TRBV19 and TRBJ1-5, is as follows: DGGITQSPKYLFRKEGQNVTLSCEQNLNHDAMYWYRQDPGQGLRLIYYSQIVNDFQKGDIAEGYSVSREKKESFPLTVTSAQKNPTAFYLCASTVQPQHFGDGTRLSIL.

The V and J genes are TRBV7-9 and TRBJ1-5; D is perhaps TRBD1 (5 bases). The CDR3 spans 13 residues. Trimming removed 6 bases from V and 9 bases from J, with 15 bases in between. The germline V gene encodes CDR1 SEHNR and CDR2 FQNEAQ (reference sequence). The CDR3 protein is CASRQTESGPQHF. CDR3 sequence (DNA): TGTGCCAGCAGACAGACAGAGAGTGGGCCCCAGCATTTT.

This clone occurred a few times. This sequence joins TRBV18 and TRBJ1-6; 7 bases match TRBD1. The trim removed 3 bases at V and 6 bases at J, leaving 8 bases unmatched. CDR3 length equals 16 residues. Germline assignment: CDR1 KGHSH and CDR2 LQKENI. The CDR3 loop reads CASSPGTATFNSPLHF. Here the CDR3 DNA reads TGTGCCAGCTCACCCGGGACAGCTACGTTTAATTCACCCCTCCACTTT.

The J gene is TRBJ2-2, the V gene TRBV7-7; 7 nucleotides match TRBD1. Trimming took 5 bases from V and 1 from J; bases not matched to a gene: 4. The length of the CDR3 is 15 residues. Germline CDR1 is SSHAT and CDR2 is FNYEAQ (reference sequence). CDR3: CASSPDRQNTGELFF. The CDR3 DNA sequence: TGTGCCAGCAGCCCGGACAGGCAGAACACCGGGGAGCTGTTTTTT.

The chain employs TRBV7-8 and TRBJ1-2; no definite D call. Germline V lookup: CDR1 SGHVS, CDR2 FQNEAQ. The CDR3 covers 13 residues. V lost 0 bases and J lost 0, with 2 bases in between. The CDR3 bases are TGTGCCAGCAGCTTAGCTACTAACTATGGCTACACCTTC. Its protein product is CASSLATNYGYTF.

In this sample, this clone turned up once. CDR3 in amino acids: CASSRTGRQETQYF. The CDR3 coding sequence is TGTGCCAGCAGTCGGACAGGAAGACAAGAGACCCAGTACTTC. V gene TRBV6-2 or TRBV6-3 combines with J gene TRBJ2-5, with TRBD1 identical over 7 bases. Per germline, CDR1 MNHEY and CDR2 SVGEGT. The CDR3 extends over 14 amino acids. V shed 5 bases and J 2 bases; nucleotides not matched to a gene: 5.

In DNA form, the CDR3 reads TGTGCCAGCAGTTCGACAGGGGGCTACACTGAAGCTTTCTTT. This translates into CASSSTGGYTEAFF. The chain has TRBV6-5 and TRBJ1-1; 10 bases line up with TRBD1. The V segment lost 4 bases and the J segment 3 bases; nucleotides outside the gene matches: 2. Germline V gene sequence: CDR1 MNHEY, CDR2 SVGAGI. The CDR3 covers 14 residues.

V and J are TRBV3-1 (or the pseudogene TRBV3-2) and TRBJ2-7; D may be TRBD1 (5 bases). This CDR3 region has 13 residues. The V end lost 4 bases, the J end lost 7 bases, and 14 bases lay between the germline ends. The germline V gene encodes CDR1 LGHDT and CDR2 YNNKEL (reference sequence). CDR3 amino acids: CASSLEQAWEQYF. Written as DNA, the CDR3 is TGTGCCAGCAGCCTCGAACAGGCCTGGGAGCAGTACTTC.

J is TRBJ1-6 and V is TRBV6-5; D remains ambiguous. CDR1 and CDR2 (germline): MNHEY, SVGAGI. CDR3 length equals 16 residues. Trimming took 3 bases from V and 9 from J, leaving 18 bases between them. CDR3 coding DNA: TGTGCCAGCAGTTATGGAAGCGTATCCCCCCCTTCACCCCTCCACTTT. This translates into CASSYGSVSPPSPLHF.

The V gene is TRBV4-1, the J gene TRBJ1-3; D might be TRBD1 (6 bases). The CDR3 runs 18 residues. The germline V and J ends were trimmed by 0 bases and 4 bases, with 19 bases remaining between them. CDR1 and CDR2 (germline): MGHRA, YSYEKL. The DNA of the CDR3 is TGCGCCAGCAGCCAAGACCCCCTGGGGGGGGGCTTAGGAAACACCATATATTTT. Protein product: CASSQDPLGGGLGNTIYF.

The CDR3 nucleotides are TGTGCCAGCAGCTTGGCGGGACTAGAATACTCCGAGCAGTACTTC. This codes for CASSLAGLEYSEQYF. This sequence joins TRBV5-5 and TRBJ2-7; TRBD2 matches 8 bases. Germline values: CDR1 SGHKS, CDR2 YYEKEE (reference sequence). Trimming cost V 0 bases and J 6 bases; bases outside gene matches: 8. The CDR3 is 15 residues long.

This chain joins TRBV2 and TRBJ1-1; a weak D match, TRBD1 (5 bases). Germline CDR1 SNHLY, CDR2 FYNNEI. The CDR3 covers 11 residues. V was cut by 6 bases and J by 7 bases, with 9 bases left in between. The DNA of the CDR3 is TGTGCCAGCAGCCAGGGTCTTGAAGCTTTCTTT. It yields the protein CASSQGLEAFF.

The genes are TRBV4-1 and TRBJ2-7; 8 positions agree with TRBD2. Germline assignment: CDR1 MGHRA and CDR2 YSYEKL. The CDR3 length is 16 residues. V lost 3 bases, J lost 0 bases, and 7 bases stayed unmatched. CDR3 residues: CASSQHTGTSSYEQYF. DNA for the CDR3: TGCGCCAGCAGCCAGCACACCGGGACTAGCTCCTACGAGCAGTACTTC.

J is TRBJ1-6 and V is TRBV10-3; perhaps TRBD1 as D (6 bases). Trimming removed 2 bases at V and 6 bases at J, with 8 bases between. The germline V gene has CDR1 ENHRY and CDR2 SYGVKD. This CDR3 is 14 amino acids long. The CDR3 reads CAISEGQTNSPLHF. For the CDR3, the DNA is TGTGCCATCAGTGAGGGACAGACTAATTCACCCCTCCACTTT.

The V and J genes are TRBV6-5 and TRBJ1-2; no clear D. The ends were cut back, 4 bases at V and 5 bases at J, with 14 bases in the middle. The CDR3 consists of 14 residues. Germline values: CDR1 MNHEY, CDR2 SVGAGI. The CDR3 region is CASSSSSQAYGYTF. DNA for the CDR3: TGTGCCAGCAGTTCCTCCTCGCAAGCTTATGGCTACACCTTC.

This rearrangement joins TRBV5-5 to TRBJ2-2, with D possibly TRBD1 on 6 matching bases. V lost 3 bases to trimming and J lost 2 bases, with 8 bases between them. This CDR3 spans 14 amino acids. CDR1 is SGHKS, CDR2 YYEKEE, per germline (reference sequence). CDR3 loop: CASSWTANTGELFF. The CDR3 bases are TGTGCCAGCAGCTGGACAGCAAACACCGGGGAGCTGTTTTTT.

In this sample, this clone turned up a few times. V gene TRBV19 combines with J gene TRBJ1-5, with 8 bases fitting TRBD1. The CDR3 spans 15 residues. The V segment lost 6 bases and the J segment 7 bases; nucleotides outside the gene matches: 11. CDR1 and CDR2 (germline): LNHDA, SQIVND (reference sequence). CDR3 residues: CASSPTQGARQPQHF. The CDR3 nucleotides read TGTGCCAGTAGCCCCACCCAGGGGGCAAGACAGCCCCAGCATTTT.

This clone was detected a few times. The rearrangement links TRBV4-1 to TRBJ1-3, with D possibly being TRBD1 (5 bases). The CDR3 loop spans 17 amino acids. Germline V gene sequence: CDR1 MGHRA, CDR2 YSYEKL. Trimming took off 1 base at V and 2 bases at J, with 15 bases between the two ends. The CDR3 nucleotides are TGCGCCAGCAGCCAAGGGTGGGCCAGGGCCACTGGAAACACCATATATTTT. It translates to CASSQGWARATGNTIYF.

V is TRBV6-1 and J is TRBJ1-5; tentative D call: TRBD1 (6 bases). From germline, CDR1 is MNHNS and CDR2 SASEGT. This CDR3 is built from 15 residues. Trimming removed 2 bases at V and 7 bases at J, with 15 bases between. The CDR3 protein is CASSEQLGAWQPQHF. The CDR3 coding sequence is TGTGCCAGCAGTGAACAGCTGGGGGCTTGGCAGCCCCAGCATTTT.